A selection of T cell receptor beta chains follows, all from one sample in a study of blood T cells in healthy people across ages. Each CDR3 protein gets one entry after TCRdb re-called the 5' RACE reads with MiXCR. The data hold about 830,000 distinct CDR3 sequences, with about 62% observed a single time. Sequencing was carried out using blood. The receptors shown here come from a man aged 25-40 years in good health. Both conserved end residues are part of each CDR3. The D gene is left open where the match is weak. Where a row states a size, it is once, few, many or the class of an expanded clone; other rows omit it.

j_gene,d_gene,abundance,v_gene,CDR3nt,CDR3aa
TRBJ2-6,TRBD1,.,TRBV2,TGTGCCAGCAGTGCCAACAGGGGAACCGGGGCCAACGTCCTGACTTTC,CASSANRGTGANVLTF
TRBJ2-7,TRBD2,.,TRBV12-3/TRBV12-4,TGTGCCAGCAGTTTTGGCGGGGGACCTAATGAGCAGTACTTC,CASSFGGGPNEQYF
TRBJ2-3,.,.,TRBV27,TGTGCCAGCAGTTTAAGAGTTTTAGATACGCAGTATTTT,CASSLRVLDTQYF
TRBJ2-1,.,few,TRBV4-2,TGTGCCAGCAGCCCCCAGGCATTAGTTCCTAATGAGCAGTTCTTC,CASSPQALVPNEQFF
TRBJ2-3,.,.,TRBV24-1,TGTGCCACCAGTCCTCGGGGGGCCCCCACAGATACGCAGTATTTT,CATSPRGAPTDTQYF
TRBJ1-2,.,.,TRBV7-9,TGTGCCAGCAGCTTAGTGCTGATCACTGGCTACACCTTC,CASSLVLITGYTF
TRBJ2-3,.,.,TRBV14,TGTGCCAGCAGCCCGCAATGGGGGGGCACCACAGATACGCAGTATTTT,CASSPQWGGTTDTQYF
TRBJ2-7,.,few,TRBV9,TGTGCCAGCAGCGTAGGTTCCCTCTCCTACGAGCAGTACTTC,CASSVGSLSYEQYF
TRBJ1-6,.,.,TRBV5-4,TGTGCCAGCAGCCCCATGGGTTCGGGAGCAATTAATTCACCCCTCCACTTT,CASSPMGSGAINSPLHF
TRBJ1-2,.,.,TRBV12-3/TRBV12-4,TGTGCCAGCACCCTGGGGGGGGTCTATGGCTACACCTTC,CASTLGGVYGYTF
TRBJ1-2,TRBD1,.,TRBV4-3,TGCGCCAGCAGCCAAGTCTCCCCCGAACAGGGGAATAACTATGGCTACACCTTC,CASSQVSPEQGNNYGYTF
TRBJ2-3,.,.,TRBV9,TGTGCCAGCAGCGGAGTGGGACTGGGTACGCAGTATTTT,CASSGVGLGTQYF
TRBJ2-1,TRBD2,few,TRBV28,TGTGCCAGCACCCTCGGACGGGGGGGCCCCAATGAGCAGTTCTTC,CASTLGRGGPNEQFF
TRBJ2-5,TRBD1,few,TRBV6-5,TGTGCCAGTCGGTTTCGGGGACAGGACCAGTACTTC,CASRFRGQDQYF
TRBJ2-5,.,few,TRBV5-1,TGCGCCAGCAGCTCGGAGGATAGAGAGACCCAGTACTTC,CASSSEDRETQYF
TRBJ1-5,.,.,TRBV20-1,TGCAGTGCTAACCGGAGATGGGATCAGCCCCAGCATTTT,CSANRRWDQPQHF
TRBJ1-5,TRBD1,.,TRBV20-1,TGCAGTGCCCCCCGACCTGACAGGGGTGGCCAGCCCCAGCATTTT,CSAPRPDRGGQPQHF
TRBJ2-4,TRBD1,few,TRBV5-1,TGCGCCAGCAGCCTCACTCAGGGGGCGGAAAACATTCAGTACTTC,CASSLTQGAENIQYF
TRBJ2-2,.,.,TRBV2,TGTGCCAGCAGCAACAGAGACACCGGGGAGCTGTTTTTT,CASSNRDTGELFF
TRBJ1-4,.,.,TRBV5-1,TGCGCCAGCAGCTTGACGAACTTGGGATGGGGGAAGGAAAAACTGTTTTTT,CASSLTNLGWGKEKLFF
TRBJ2-1,TRBD1,.,TRBV20-1,TGCAGTGCTCGGACAGGGGGGTCCTACAATGAGCAGTTCTTC,CSARTGGSYNEQFF
TRBJ2-1,.,.,TRBV11-1,TGTGCCAGCAGCTTAACGGGGGGCATTAATGAGCAGTTCTTC,CASSLTGGINEQFF
TRBJ1-2,.,.,TRBV3-1,TGTGCCAGCAGCCAATCTGGGACCTTAAACACCTTC,CASSQSGTLNTF
TRBJ1-2,TRBD1,.,TRBV7-2,TGTGCCAGCAGCTTAGGCGTACTCCGACAGGGGCATGGCTACACCTTC,CASSLGVLRQGHGYTF
TRBJ2-7,.,.,TRBV6-6,TGTGCCAGCAGTTCCCCCTTGGGTCGCGAGCAGTACTTC,CASSSPLGREQYF
TRBJ2-1,.,.,TRBV12-3/TRBV12-4,TGTGCCAGCAGCCAGTACCAGGGGATTGCGGGGGCCGAAAAATACAATGAGCAGTTCTTC,CASSQYQGIAGAEKYNEQFF
TRBJ2-7,.,.,TRBV4-3,TGCGCCAGCAGCCAAGAGGTGGGGGGAGGCTCCTACGAGCAGTACTTC,CASSQEVGGGSYEQYF
TRBJ2-7,.,few,TRBV7-2,TGTGCCAGCAGCTTAGAGGGGGGTAGGAACGAGCAGTACTTC,CASSLEGGRNEQYF
TRBJ2-3,.,.,TRBV27,TGTGCCAGCAGTTTATCCGCCATTTACAAAGATACGCAGTATTTT,CASSLSAIYKDTQYF
TRBJ2-2,TRBD1,.,TRBV10-3,TGTGCCAGAGCGACAGGGAGCACCGGGGAGCTGTTTTTT,CARATGSTGELFF
TRBJ2-1,.,.,TRBV9,TGTGCCAGCAGCAAGGGGACCCCGAGCTCCTACAATGAGCAGTTCTTC,CASSKGTPSSYNEQFF
TRBJ2-2,.,.,TRBV2,TGTGCCAGCAGTGGTGCGGGTGGAAACACCGGGGAGCTGTTTTTT,CASSGAGGNTGELFF
TRBJ2-1,TRBD2,.,TRBV29-1,TGCAGCGTTATTAGCGGGAGCTCCTACAATGAGCAGTTCTTC,CSVISGSSYNEQFF
TRBJ2-6,TRBD1,.,TRBV4-2,TGTGCCAGCAGCCCCAGCTACCGGGACAGGAGCTCTGGGGCCAACGTCCTGACTTTC,CASSPSYRDRSSGANVLTF
TRBJ1-5,.,.,TRBV9,TGTGCCAGCAGCGTGGGGACGTCGCCTCAGCCCCAGCATTTT,CASSVGTSPQPQHF
TRBJ1-5,.,.,TRBV20-1,TGCAGTGCTAGAGCTCCGGTACAGGTCTCTCAGCCCCAGCATTTT,CSARAPVQVSQPQHF
TRBJ2-1,.,.,TRBV7-6,TGTGCCAGCAGCCCGCACAGGGATGGAGGTGAGCAGTTCTTC,CASSPHRDGGEQFF
TRBJ2-4,TRBD1,.,TRBV6-2/TRBV6-3,TGTGCCAGCAGCACCGGGACAGTGGACAAAAACATTCAGTACTTC,CASSTGTVDKNIQYF
TRBJ1-2,TRBD1,.,TRBV3-1,TGTGCCAGCAGCCCACCAGGGGGAATGGCGATCTATGGCTACACCTTC,CASSPPGGMAIYGYTF
TRBJ1-1,TRBD1,.,TRBV15,TGTGCCACCAACAGGGGGTCGAACACTGAAGCTTTCTTT,CATNRGSNTEAFF
TRBJ2-7,.,.,TRBV18,TGTGCCAGCTCACCGACGGGAGCCCGGTGGGAGCAGTACTTC,CASSPTGARWEQYF
TRBJ2-5,.,.,TRBV20-1,TGCAGTGCTGCTATGACAGTATTCGAGACCCAGTACTTC,CSAAMTVFETQYF
TRBJ2-5,.,.,TRBV7-9,TGTGCCAGCAGCTCCCGGGGTATGCAAGAGACCCAGTACTTC,CASSSRGMQETQYF
TRBJ2-4,.,.,TRBV10-3,TGTGCCATCAGTGGGGCTGGATGGGGGGCCAAAAACATTCAGTACTTC,CAISGAGWGAKNIQYF
TRBJ2-7,.,.,TRBV6-5,TGTGCCAGCCTAAGCACGACCACCTACGAGCAGTACTTC,CASLSTTTYEQYF
TRBJ2-2,TRBD1,.,TRBV4-3,TGCGCCAGCAGCCACCCCCTCGACAGGGTAGGGGGCGGGGAGCTGTTTTTT,CASSHPLDRVGGGELFF
TRBJ1-2,.,.,TRBV12-3/TRBV12-4,TGTGCCAGCAGAGACAACAGGGCTGAACTTGGCTACACCTTC,CASRDNRAELGYTF
TRBJ1-5,.,.,TRBV15,TGTGCCACCAGCACTCAACGGTCAACATTTACGGCCCAGCATTTT,CATSTQRSTFTAQHF
TRBJ2-5,TRBD2,.,TRBV5-6,TGTGCCAGCAGCCCGAGACTAGCGGGGGCCGGCGGAAAGACCCAGTACTTC,CASSPRLAGAGGKTQYF
TRBJ2-6,.,.,TRBV4-2,TGTGCCAGCAGCCCGGGACACCTCTCTGGGGCCAACGTCCTGACTTTC,CASSPGHLSGANVLTF
TRBJ2-3,TRBD2,.,TRBV7-2,TGTGCCAGCAGCCCCCTGGGGAGCGGGGGATTACGAGATACGCAGTATTTT,CASSPLGSGGLRDTQYF
TRBJ1-6,.,many,TRBV7-2,TGTGCCAGCAGTTTAAGTAATTCACCCCTCCACTTT,CASSLSNSPLHF
TRBJ2-7,TRBD1,.,TRBV20-1,TGCAGTGCTAGCAGACAGGGAAGCGAGCAGTACTTC,CSASRQGSEQYF
TRBJ2-1,TRBD2,few,TRBV9,TGTGCCAGCAGCGGGGGACTAGCGGGGGGTACTAATGAGCAGTTCTTC,CASSGGLAGGTNEQFF
TRBJ1-2,.,few,TRBV10-3,TGTGCCATCAGTGAGCCGCCCGACAGGCTGTATGGCTACACCTTC,CAISEPPDRLYGYTF